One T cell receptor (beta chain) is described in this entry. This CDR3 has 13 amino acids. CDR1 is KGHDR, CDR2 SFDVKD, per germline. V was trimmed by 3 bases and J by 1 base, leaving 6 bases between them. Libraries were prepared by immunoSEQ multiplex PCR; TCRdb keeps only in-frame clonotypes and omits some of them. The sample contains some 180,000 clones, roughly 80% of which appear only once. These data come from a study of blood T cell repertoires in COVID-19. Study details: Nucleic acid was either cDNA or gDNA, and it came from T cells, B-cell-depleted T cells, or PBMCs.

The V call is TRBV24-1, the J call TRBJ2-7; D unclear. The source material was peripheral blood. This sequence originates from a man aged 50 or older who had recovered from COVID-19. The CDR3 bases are TGTGCCACCAGTGATCCGCGTTCCTACGAGCAGTACTTC. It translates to CATSDPRSYEQYF.